Listed below are T cell receptor beta chains from one sample, sequenced in a study of blood T cell repertoires in COVID-19. Method: immunoSEQ multiplex PCR; TCRdb's copy keeps in-frame clones and lacks some. The data show around 140,000 clones, about nine tenths seen once. The sequenced sample was peripheral blood. Receptors were obtained from a man older than 75 with acute or convalescent COVID-19. CDR3s include the opening cysteine and the closing phenylalanine or tryptophan.

V gene: TRBV15
CDR3 protein: CATSMALYGYTF

V gene: TRBV7-6
CDR3 protein: CASSPRGRQGDQPQHF

V gene: TRBV5-6
CDR3 protein: CASSGRGRDPGEKLFF

V gene: TRBV5-1
CDR3 protein: CASSTRIAGARTDTQYF

V gene: TRBV4-1
CDR3 protein: CASSQEERLAGSSSYNEQFF

V gene: TRBV24-1
CDR3 protein: CATSDSTGFNQPQHF

V gene: TRBV6-5
CDR3 protein: CASSRRETDTQYF

V gene: TRBV4-2
CDR3 protein: CASSNRGGTGELFF

V gene: TRBV6-5
CDR3 protein: CASTPGGRGTGELFF

V gene: TRBV2
CDR3 protein: CASSTTGVNSPLHF

V gene: TRBV20-1
CDR3 protein: CSARLAGGQYF

V gene: TRBV28
CDR3 protein: CASSPHGWGQSNQPQHF

V gene: TRBV29-1
CDR3 protein: CSVRDISVDTQYF

V gene: TRBV19
CDR3 protein: CATEEGDRGEKLFF

V gene: TRBV11-2
CDR3 protein: CASSSEITGVGDTQYF

V gene: TRBV27
CDR3 protein: CASSFAGDNEKLFF

V gene: TRBV5-4
CDR3 protein: CASSLAGGLGDTQYF

V gene: TRBV12-5
CDR3 protein: CASGLGGQGIPTDTQYF

V gene: TRBV7-2
CDR3 protein: CASSPGVAKNIQYF